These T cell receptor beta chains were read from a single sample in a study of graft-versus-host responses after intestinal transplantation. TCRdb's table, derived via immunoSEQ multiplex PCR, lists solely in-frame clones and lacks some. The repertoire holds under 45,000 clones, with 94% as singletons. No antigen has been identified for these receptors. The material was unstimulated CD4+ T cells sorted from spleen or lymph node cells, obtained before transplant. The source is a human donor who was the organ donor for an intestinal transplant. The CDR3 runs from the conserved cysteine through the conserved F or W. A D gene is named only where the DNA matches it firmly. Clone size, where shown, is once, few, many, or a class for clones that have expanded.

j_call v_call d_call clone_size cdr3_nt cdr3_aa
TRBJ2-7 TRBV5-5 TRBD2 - TGTGCCAGCAGCTTGTGGGGGGGACTATCCTACGAGCAGTACTTC CASSLWGGLSYEQYF
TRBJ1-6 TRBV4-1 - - TGCGCCAGCAGCCGAGCACCCCCAGGGGAGAGCCTCTATAATTCACCCCTCCACTTT CASSRAPPGESLYNSPLHF
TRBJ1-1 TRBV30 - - TGTGCCTGGAGTCCGGGACCGAACACTGAAGCTTTCTTT CAWSPGPNTEAFF
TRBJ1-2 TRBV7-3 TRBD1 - TGTGCCAGCAGCTTAGACAGGGGGGTGAACTATGGCTACACCTTC CASSLDRGVNYGYTF
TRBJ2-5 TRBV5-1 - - TGCGCCAGCAGCCTGAAAGAGACCCAGTACTTC CASSLKETQYF
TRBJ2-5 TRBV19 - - TGTGCCAGTAGCAAGACTAGAGGAGAGACCCAGTACTTC CASSKTRGETQYF
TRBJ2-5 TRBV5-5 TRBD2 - TGTGCCAGCAGCTTTTTAGCGGGGCTAGCGGGGGCCCAAGAGACCCAGTACTTC CASSFLAGLAGAQETQYF
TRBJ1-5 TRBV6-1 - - TGTGCCAGCAGTGCCAAGGCAGGGCGGAGTAATCAGCCCCAGCATTTT CASSAKAGRSNQPQHF
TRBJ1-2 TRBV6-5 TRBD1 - TGTGCCACCGCCGCTACAGGGGGATTTTATGGCTACACCTTC CATAATGGFYGYTF
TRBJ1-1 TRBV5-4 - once TGTGCCAGCAGCTTGGAGAGGACAGTTAACACTGAAGCTTTCTTT CASSLERTVNTEAFF
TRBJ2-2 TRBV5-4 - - TGTGCCAGCAGCCGGAACACCGGGGAGCTGTTTTTT CASSRNTGELFF
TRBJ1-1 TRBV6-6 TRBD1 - TGTGCCAGCAGTTACCGACAGGGGTCGGGGAACACTGAAGCTTTCTTT CASSYRQGSGNTEAFF
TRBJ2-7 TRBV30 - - TGTGCCTGGAGTGTACTGCGGGGTTCCCGAGACGAGCAGTACTTC CAWSVLRGSRDEQYF
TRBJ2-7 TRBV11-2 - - TGTGCCAGCAGCTTAGCCCAGCGCTTCTCCTACGAGCAGTACTTC CASSLAQRFSYEQYF
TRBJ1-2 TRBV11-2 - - TGTGCCAGCAGGTCGTCCGGGGACTATGGCTACACCTTC CASRSSGDYGYTF
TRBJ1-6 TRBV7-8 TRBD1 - TGTGCCAGCAGCCTCTCAGGGGGCAGGGATTCACCCCTCCACTTT CASSLSGGRDSPLHF
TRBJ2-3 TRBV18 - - TGTGCCAGCTCACGAAGGGATACGCAGTATTTT CASSRRDTQYF
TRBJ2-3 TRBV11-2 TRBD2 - TGTGCCAGCAGCTTACTAATAAATAGCGGGTCGAGCACAGATACGCAGTATTTT CASSLLINSGSSTDTQYF
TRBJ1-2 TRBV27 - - TGTGCCAGCAGTTTAAGGTGGTCTCAGTTAGGCTATGGCTACACCTTC CASSLRWSQLGYGYTF
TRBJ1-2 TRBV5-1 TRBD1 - TGCGCCAGCAGCTTCGGGACAGGTCGGGCTAACTATGGCTACACCTTC CASSFGTGRANYGYTF
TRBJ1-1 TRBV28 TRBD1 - TGTGCCAGCAGTTTATCCGGGACAGGGGTGGCTTTCTTT CASSLSGTGVAFF
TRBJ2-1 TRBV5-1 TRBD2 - TGCGCCAGCAGCTGGGGACTAAACGAACGTGAGCAGTTCTTC CASSWGLNEREQFF
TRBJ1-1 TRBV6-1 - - TGTGCCAGCAGACACTCGCGGGGGATGAACACTGAAACTTTCTTT CASRHSRGMNTETFF
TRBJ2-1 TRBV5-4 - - TGTGCCAGCAGCGATCGGGGGGCCGGAGGTAATGAGCAGTTCTTC CASSDRGAGGNEQFF
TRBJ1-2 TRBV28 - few TGTGCCAGCAGTTCTACCCTCGGACAGAGAGGCTACACCTTC CASSSTLGQRGYTF
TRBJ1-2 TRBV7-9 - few TGTGCCAGCAGCTTACGGGGACATGGCTACACCTTC CASSLRGHGYTF
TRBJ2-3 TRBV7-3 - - TGTGCCAGCAGCCCCAGCACAGATACGCAGTATTTT CASSPSTDTQYF
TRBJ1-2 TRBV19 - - TGTGCCAGTAATCGGCAGAACTATGGCTACACCTTC CASNRQNYGYTF
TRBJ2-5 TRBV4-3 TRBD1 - TGCGCCAGCAGCCTGGAGCAGGGGGCCCGTGGGACCCAGTACTTC CASSLEQGARGTQYF
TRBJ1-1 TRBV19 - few TGTGCCAGTAGCCTCATACAGAACACTGAAGCTTTCTTT CASSLIQNTEAFF
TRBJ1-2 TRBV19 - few TGTGCCAGTAGTTTCCGGGCAGGGCGGTATGGCTACACCTTC CASSFRAGRYGYTF
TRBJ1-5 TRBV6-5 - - TGTGCCAGCAGTGCCCAGGGCTATAGCAATCAGCCCCAGCATTTT CASSAQGYSNQPQHF
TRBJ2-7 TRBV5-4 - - TGTGCCAGCAGCTTGGACAGGCGCTGGGAGCAGTACTTC CASSLDRRWEQYF
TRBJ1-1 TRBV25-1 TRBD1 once TGTGCCAGCAGTGACACCGGGACAGGGGGTACTGAAGCTTTCTTT CASSDTGTGGTEAFF
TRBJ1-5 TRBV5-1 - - TGCGCCAGCAGCTTGGAAGGGGGGTATAGCAATCAGCCCCAGCATTTT CASSLEGGYSNQPQHF
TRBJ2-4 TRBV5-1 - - TGCGCCAGCAGCCTCAGCCAGGGCATTCAGTACTTC CASSLSQGIQYF
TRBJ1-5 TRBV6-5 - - TGTGCCAGCAGCTACAGGTATAGCAATCAGCCCCAGCATTTT CASSYRYSNQPQHF
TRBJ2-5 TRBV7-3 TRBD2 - TGTGCCAGCAGCTTTGTAGCGGGGGGGCGAGAGACCCAGTACTTC CASSFVAGGRETQYF
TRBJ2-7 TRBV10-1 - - TGCGCCAGCAGTGAGCAGTGGTCTGGCGAGCAGTACTTC CASSEQWSGEQYF
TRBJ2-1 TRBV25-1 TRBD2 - TGTGCCAGCAGCTTATTAGCGGGGAAAGAGAATGAGCAGTTCTTC CASSLLAGKENEQFF
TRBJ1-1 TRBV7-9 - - TGTGCCAGCAGCCGTAAAGGGGGAACTGAAGCTTTCTTT CASSRKGGTEAFF
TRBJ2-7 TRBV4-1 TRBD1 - TGCGCCAGCAGCCAAGAACACCGGGACAGGCAGTACTTC CASSQEHRDRQYF
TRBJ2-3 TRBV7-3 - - TGTGCCAGCAGCTCTCAGCGAGATACGCAGTATTTT CASSSQRDTQYF
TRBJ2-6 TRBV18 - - TGTGCCAGCTCATTCTCGTCGGACATTTACAGTCGGGCCAACGTCCTGACTTTC CASSFSSDIYSRANVLTF
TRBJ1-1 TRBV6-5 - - TGTGCCAGCAGTTACTGGGGGCCGCGAGAGAACACTGAAGCTTTCTTT CASSYWGPRENTEAFF